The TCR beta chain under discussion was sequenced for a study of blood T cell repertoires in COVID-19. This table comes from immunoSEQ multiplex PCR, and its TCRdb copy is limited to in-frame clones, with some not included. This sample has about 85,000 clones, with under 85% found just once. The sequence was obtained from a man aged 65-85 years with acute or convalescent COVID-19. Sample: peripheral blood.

For the CDR3, the DNA is TGTGCCAGCAGCCTCACCTCTAGCGGGTCCTTTGGGGAGCAGTACTTC. Amino acids: CASSLTSSGSFGEQYF. The chain has TRBV3-1 (or the pseudogene TRBV3-2) and TRBJ2-7, with 8 nucleotides matching TRBD2. Germline values: CDR1 LGHDT, CDR2 YNNKEL (reference sequence). The V gene end was trimmed by 4 bases and the J gene end by 7 bases; junction bases not matched to a gene: 15. The length of the CDR3 is 16 residues.